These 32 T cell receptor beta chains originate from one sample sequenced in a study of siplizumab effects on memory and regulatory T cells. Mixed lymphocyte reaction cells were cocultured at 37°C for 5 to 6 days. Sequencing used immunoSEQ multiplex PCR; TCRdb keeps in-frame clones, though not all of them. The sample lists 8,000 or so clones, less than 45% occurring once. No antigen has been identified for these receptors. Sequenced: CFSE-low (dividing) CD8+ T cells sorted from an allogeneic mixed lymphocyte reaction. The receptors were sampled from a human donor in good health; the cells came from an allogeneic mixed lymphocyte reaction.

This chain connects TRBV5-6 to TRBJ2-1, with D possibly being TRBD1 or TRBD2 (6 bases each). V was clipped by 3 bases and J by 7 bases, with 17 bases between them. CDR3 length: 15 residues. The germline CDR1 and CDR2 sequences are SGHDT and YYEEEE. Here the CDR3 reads CASSWGAGPTNEQFF. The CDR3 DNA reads TGTGCCAGCAGCTGGGGGGCGGGCCCTACTAATGAGCAGTTCTTC.

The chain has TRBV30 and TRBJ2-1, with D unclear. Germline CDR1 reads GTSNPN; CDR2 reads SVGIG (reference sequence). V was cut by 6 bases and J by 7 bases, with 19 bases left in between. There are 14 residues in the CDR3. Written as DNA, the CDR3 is TGTGCCTGTGTCCCACCGGCGTGGTGGAATGAGCAGTTCTTC. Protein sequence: CACVPPAWWNEQFF.

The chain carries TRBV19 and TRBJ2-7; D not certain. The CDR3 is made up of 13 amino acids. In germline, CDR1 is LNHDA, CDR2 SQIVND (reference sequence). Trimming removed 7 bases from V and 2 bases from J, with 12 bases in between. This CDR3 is CASTLENAYEQYF. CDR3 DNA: TGTGCCAGTACGCTAGAGAATGCCTACGAGCAGTACTTC.

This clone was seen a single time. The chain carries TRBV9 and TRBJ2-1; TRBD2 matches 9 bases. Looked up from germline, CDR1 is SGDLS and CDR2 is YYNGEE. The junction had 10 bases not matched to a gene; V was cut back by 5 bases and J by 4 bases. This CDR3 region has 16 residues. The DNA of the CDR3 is TGTGCCAGCAGTGATTTAGCGGGAGCATCTTACAATGAGCAGTTCTTC. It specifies CASSDLAGASYNEQFF.

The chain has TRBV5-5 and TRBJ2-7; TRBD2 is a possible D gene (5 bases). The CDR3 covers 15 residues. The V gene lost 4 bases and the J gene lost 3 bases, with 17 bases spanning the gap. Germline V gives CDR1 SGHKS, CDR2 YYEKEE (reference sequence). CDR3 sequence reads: CASSPEAGSLYEQYF. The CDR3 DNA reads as TGTGCCAGCAGCCCGGAGGCGGGCTCCCTCTACGAGCAGTACTTC.

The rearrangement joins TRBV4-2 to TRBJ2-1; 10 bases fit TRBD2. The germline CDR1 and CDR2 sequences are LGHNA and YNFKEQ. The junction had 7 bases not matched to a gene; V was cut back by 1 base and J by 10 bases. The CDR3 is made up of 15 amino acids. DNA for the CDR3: TGTGCCAGCAGCCAAGGGGGACTAGCGCCCTTCGAGCAGTTCTTC. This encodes CASSQGGLAPFEQFF.

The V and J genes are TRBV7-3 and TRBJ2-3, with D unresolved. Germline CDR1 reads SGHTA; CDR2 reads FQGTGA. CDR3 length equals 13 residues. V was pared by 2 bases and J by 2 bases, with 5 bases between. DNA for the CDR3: TGTGCCAGCAGCTTAGAGTACACAGATACGCAGTATTTT. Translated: CASSLEYTDTQYF.

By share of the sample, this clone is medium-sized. CDR3 sequence: CASSLTGRGNTIYF. For the CDR3, the DNA is TGTGCCAGCAGCCTGACAGGGCGAGGAAACACCATATATTTT. V usage is TRBV11-1 and J usage is TRBJ1-3; 7 bases are a match to TRBD1. CDR1 is SGHAT and CDR2 is FQDESV in the germline V gene (reference sequence). The CDR3 is 14 residues long. The V and J ends lost 5 bases and 4 bases, in that order; junction bases with no gene match: 5. The entire variable domain, with the rest obtained from reference TRBV11-1 and TRBJ1-3, is as follows: EAEVAQSPRYKITEKSQAVAFWCDPISGHATLYWYRQILGQGPELLVQFQDESVVDDSQLPKDRFSAERLKGVDSTLKIQPAELGDSAMYLCASSLTGRGNTIYFGEGSWLTVV.

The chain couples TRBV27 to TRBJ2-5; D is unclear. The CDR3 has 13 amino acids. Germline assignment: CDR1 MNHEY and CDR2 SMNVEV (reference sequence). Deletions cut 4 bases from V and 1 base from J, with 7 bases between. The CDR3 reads CASSSLVQETQYF. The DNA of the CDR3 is TGTGCCAGCAGTTCCCTGGTCCAAGAGACCCAGTACTTC.

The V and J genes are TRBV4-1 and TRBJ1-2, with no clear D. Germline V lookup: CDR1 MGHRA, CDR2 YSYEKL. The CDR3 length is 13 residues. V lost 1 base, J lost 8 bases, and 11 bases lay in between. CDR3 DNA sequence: TGCGCCAGCAGCCAAGCCGCGACACGAGGCTACACCTTC. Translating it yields CASSQAATRGYTF.

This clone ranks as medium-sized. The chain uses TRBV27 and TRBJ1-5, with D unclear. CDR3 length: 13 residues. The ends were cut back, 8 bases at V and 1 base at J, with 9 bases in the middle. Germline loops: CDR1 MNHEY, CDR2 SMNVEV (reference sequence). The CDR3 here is CASGPSSNQPQHF. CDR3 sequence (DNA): TGTGCCAGCGGGCCTAGCAGCAATCAGCCCCAGCATTTT.

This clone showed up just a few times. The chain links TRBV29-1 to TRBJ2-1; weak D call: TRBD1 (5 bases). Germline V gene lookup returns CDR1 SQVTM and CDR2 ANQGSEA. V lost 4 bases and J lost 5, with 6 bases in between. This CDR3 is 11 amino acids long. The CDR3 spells CSVAGNNEQFF. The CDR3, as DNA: TGCAGCGTTGCAGGGAACAATGAGCAGTTCTTC.

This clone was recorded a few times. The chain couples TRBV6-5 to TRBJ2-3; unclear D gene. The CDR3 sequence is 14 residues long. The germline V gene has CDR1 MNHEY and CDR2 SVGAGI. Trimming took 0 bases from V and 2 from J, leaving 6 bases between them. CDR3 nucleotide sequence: TGTGCCAGCAGTTACTCCCCAACCACAGATACGCAGTATTTT. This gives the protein CASSYSPTTDTQYF.

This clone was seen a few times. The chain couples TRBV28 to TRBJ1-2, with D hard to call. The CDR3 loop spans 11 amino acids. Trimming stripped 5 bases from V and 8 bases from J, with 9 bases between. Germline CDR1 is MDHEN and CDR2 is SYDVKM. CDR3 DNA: TGTGCCAGCAGTGAGGGAGGCGGCTACACCTTC. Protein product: CASSEGGGYTF.

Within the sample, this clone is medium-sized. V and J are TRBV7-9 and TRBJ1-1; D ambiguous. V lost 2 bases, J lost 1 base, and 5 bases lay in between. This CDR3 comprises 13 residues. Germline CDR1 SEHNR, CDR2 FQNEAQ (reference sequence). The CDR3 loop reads CASSLSGNTEAFF. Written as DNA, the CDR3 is TGTGCCAGCAGCTTATCGGGGAACACTGAAGCTTTCTTT.

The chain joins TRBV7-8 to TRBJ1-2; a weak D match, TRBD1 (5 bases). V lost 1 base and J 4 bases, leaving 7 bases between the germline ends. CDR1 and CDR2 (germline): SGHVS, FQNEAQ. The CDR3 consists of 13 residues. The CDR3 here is CASSLGQSYGYTF. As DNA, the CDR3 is TGTGCCAGCAGCTTAGGACAGTCCTATGGCTACACCTTC.

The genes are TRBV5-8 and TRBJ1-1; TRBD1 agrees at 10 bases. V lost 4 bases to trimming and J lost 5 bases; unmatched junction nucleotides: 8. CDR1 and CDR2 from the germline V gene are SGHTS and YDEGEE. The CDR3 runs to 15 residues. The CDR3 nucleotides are TGTGCCAGCAGCCCGTGGCGGGGACAGGGGACTGAAGCTTTCTTT. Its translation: CASSPWRGQGTEAFF.

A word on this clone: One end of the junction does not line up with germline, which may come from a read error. CDR3 bases: TGTGCCAGCAGTCAAATCGGGACAGCCTACGAGCAGTACTTC. Translating it yields CASSQIGTAYEQYF. The gene calls are TRBV10-3 and TRBJ2-7; 7 nucleotides match TRBD1. CDR1 is ENHRY, CDR2 SYGVKD, per germline. The CDR3 contains 14 residues.

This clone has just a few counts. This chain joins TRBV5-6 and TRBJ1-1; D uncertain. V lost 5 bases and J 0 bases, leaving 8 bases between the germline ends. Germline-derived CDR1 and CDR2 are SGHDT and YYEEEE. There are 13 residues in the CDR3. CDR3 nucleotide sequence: TGTGCCAGCAGTCTACGGATGAACACTGAAGCTTTCTTT. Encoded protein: CASSLRMNTEAFF.

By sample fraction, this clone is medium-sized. CDR3 DNA sequence: TGTGCCAGCAGTTTAGGCGGAAACTACGAGCAGTACTTC. This gives the protein CASSLGGNYEQYF. The chain uses TRBV27 and TRBJ2-7, with no clear D. V dropped 2 bases and J dropped 3 bases, with 8 bases sitting between them. Per germline, CDR1 MNHEY and CDR2 SMNVEV (reference sequence). The CDR3 totals 13 residues.

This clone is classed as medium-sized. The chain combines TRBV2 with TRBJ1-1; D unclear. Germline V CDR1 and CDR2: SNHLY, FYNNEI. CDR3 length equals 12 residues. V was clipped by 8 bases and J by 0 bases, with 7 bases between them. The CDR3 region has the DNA TGTGCCAGCCAGCTTATGAACACTGAAGCTTTCTTT. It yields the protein CASQLMNTEAFF.

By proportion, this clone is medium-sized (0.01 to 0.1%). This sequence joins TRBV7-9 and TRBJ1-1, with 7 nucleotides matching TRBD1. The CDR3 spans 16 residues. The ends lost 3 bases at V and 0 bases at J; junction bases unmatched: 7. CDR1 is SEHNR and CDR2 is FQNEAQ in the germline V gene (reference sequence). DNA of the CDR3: TGTGCCAGCAGCTTTCGCCCGGGACAGCTGAACACTGAAGCTTTCTTT. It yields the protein CASSFRPGQLNTEAFF.

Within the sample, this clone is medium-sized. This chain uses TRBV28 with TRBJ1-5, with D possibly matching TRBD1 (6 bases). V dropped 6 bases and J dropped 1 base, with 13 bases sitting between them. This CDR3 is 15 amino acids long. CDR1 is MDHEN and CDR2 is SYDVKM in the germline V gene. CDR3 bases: TGTGCCAGCAGCTCAGGGGTCGGGAGCAATCAGCCCCAGCATTTT. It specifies CASSSGVGSNQPQHF. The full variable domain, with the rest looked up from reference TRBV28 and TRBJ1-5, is DVKVTQSSRYLVKRTGEKVFLECVQDMDHENMFWYRQDPGLGLRLIYFSYDVKMKEKGDIPEGYSVSREKKERFSLILESASTNQTSMYLCASSSGVGSNQPQHFGDGTRLSIL.

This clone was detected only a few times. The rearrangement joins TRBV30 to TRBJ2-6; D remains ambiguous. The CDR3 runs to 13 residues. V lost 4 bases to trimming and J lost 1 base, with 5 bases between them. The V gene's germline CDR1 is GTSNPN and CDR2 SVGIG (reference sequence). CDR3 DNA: TGTGCCTGGACCCGATCTGGGGCCAACGTCCTGACTTTC. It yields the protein CAWTRSGANVLTF.

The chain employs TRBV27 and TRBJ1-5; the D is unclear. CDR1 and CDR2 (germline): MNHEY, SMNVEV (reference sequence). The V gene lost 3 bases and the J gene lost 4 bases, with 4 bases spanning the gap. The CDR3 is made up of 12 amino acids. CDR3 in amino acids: CASSFSNQPQHF. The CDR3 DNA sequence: TGTGCCAGCAGTTTCTCGAATCAGCCCCAGCATTTT.

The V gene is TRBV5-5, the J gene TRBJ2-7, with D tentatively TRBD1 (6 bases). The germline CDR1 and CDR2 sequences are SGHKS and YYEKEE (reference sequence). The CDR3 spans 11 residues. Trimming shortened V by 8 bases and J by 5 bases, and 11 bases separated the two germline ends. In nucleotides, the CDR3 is TGTGCCAGAACCCCAGGGGACGAGCAGTACTTC. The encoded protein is CARTPGDEQYF.

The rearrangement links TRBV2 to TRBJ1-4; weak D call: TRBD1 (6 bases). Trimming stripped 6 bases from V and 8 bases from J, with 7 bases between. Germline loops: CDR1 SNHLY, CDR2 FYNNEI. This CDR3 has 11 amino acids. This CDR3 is CASRQGEKLFF. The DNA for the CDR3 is TGTGCCAGCAGACAGGGAGAAAAACTGTTTTTT.

Here the CDR3 DNA reads TGTGCCAGCAGACCGGGACTAGCGGGAAATACGCAGTATTTT. Residues: CASRPGLAGNTQYF. The V gene is TRBV6-6, the J gene TRBJ2-3; 13 positions agree with TRBD2. V lost 6 bases to trimming and J lost 7 bases; unmatched junction nucleotides: 4. The CDR3 runs 14 residues. CDR1 and CDR2 (germline): MNHNY, SVGAGI (reference sequence).

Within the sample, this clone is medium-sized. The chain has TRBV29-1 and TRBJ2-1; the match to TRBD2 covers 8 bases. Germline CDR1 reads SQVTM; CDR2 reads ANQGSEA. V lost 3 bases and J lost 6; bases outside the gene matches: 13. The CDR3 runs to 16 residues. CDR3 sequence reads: CSVDPRGLVPANEQFF. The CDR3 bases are TGCAGCGTTGACCCCCGGGGACTAGTACCTGCCAATGAGCAGTTCTTC.

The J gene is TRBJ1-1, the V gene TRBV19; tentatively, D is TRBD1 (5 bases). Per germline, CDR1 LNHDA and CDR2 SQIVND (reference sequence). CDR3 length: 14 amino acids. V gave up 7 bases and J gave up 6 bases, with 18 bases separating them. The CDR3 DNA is TGTGCCAGTAAAGTCGGCAGGGCTCGCTCTGAAGCTTTCTTT. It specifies CASKVGRARSEAFF.

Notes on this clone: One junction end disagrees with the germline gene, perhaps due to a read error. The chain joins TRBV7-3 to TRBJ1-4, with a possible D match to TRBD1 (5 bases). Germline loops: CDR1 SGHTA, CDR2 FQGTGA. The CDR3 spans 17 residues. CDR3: CASSLTHVRAKNEKLFF. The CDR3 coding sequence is TGTGCCAGCAGCCTAACCCACGTCAGGGCCAAAAATGAAAAACTGTTTTTT.

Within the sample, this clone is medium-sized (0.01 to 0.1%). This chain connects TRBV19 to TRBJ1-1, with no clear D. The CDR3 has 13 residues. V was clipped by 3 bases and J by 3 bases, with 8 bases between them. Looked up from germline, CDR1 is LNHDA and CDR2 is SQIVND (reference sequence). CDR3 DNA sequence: TGTGCCAGTAGTATCTGGAGGGACACTGAAGCTTTCTTT. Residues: CASSIWRDTEAFF.